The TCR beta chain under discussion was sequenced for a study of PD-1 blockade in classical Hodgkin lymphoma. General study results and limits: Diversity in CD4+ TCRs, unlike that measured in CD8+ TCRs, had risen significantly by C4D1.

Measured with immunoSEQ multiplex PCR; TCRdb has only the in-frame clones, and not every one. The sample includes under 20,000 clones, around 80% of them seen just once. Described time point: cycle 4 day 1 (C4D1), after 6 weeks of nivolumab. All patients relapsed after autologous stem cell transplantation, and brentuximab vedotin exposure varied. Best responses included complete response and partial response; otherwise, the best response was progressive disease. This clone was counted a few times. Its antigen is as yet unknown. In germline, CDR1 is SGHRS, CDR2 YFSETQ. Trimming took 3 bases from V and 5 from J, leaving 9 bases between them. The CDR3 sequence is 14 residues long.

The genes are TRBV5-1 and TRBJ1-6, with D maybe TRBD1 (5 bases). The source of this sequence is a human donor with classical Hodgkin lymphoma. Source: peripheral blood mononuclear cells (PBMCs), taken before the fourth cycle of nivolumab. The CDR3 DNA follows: TGCGCCAGCAGCTCCCCAGGGAATAATTCACCCCTCCACTTT. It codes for CASSSPGNNSPLHF.